Below, one T cell receptor (beta chain) is given with its context. The V segment lost 1 base and the J segment 6 bases; nucleotides outside the gene matches: 12. Germline V gene data show CDR1 as SGHVS and CDR2 as FQNEAQ. There are 19 residues in the CDR3. The authors' processing: Estimated nucleated cell counts came from reference gene primer amplification. Sequencing was performed with immunoSEQ multiplex PCR; in TCRdb, only in-frame clones are kept and a portion is missing. From that table come the V and J calls and clone size; the DNA was used to work out D and trimming. The sample lists 55,000 to 75,000 clones, approximately 80% occurring once. This entry belongs to a study of blood T cell repertoires in COVID-19. Study context: The study drew acute and convalescent COVID-19 samples from the United States, Italy and Spain. PBMCs, B-cell-depleted T cells, or T cells provided the cDNA or gDNA that made up the material.

Input material: peripheral blood. The chain has TRBV7-8 and TRBJ2-2; TRBD2 matches 12 bases. The sequence was collected from a human donor in a cohort sampled during active COVID-19. DNA for the CDR3: TGTGCCAGCAGCTTAGAGCGAGTCAGGGCTAGCGGGAGGGCCGGGGAGCTGTTTTTT. It translates to CASSLERVRASGRAGELFF.